This T cell receptor beta chain was found in a study of regulatory T cells in long-lasting Graves disease. Whole-study context: Antithyroid drugs had been given to newly diagnosed Graves' patients for under 3 months.

Sample time point: newly diagnosed GD, antithyroid drugs for less than 3 months. After RNA was extracted from PBMCs, the TCR library was made from it. The guidelines of the American Thyroid Association were the basis for diagnosing Graves' disease. Researchers made TCR beta libraries by using iRepertoire HTBI primers and running Arm-PCR on CDR3 regions. A single record per CDR3 protein comes from TCRdb applying MiXCR to the multiplex PCR reads. This table has approximately 250,000 distinct CDR3 sequences, about 16% appearing once. This clonotype was observed at least ten times. What it binds is not known. Study results and limitations: Favored gene segments in persistent disease were TRBV28, TRBJ1-2 and TRBJ2-5.

The germline V gene encodes CDR1 KGHSH and CDR2 LQKENI. The ends were cut back, 5 bases at V and 5 bases at J, with 13 bases in the middle. CDR3 length: 14 amino acids. This TCR came from a female donor with Graves disease. The sequencing used peripheral blood mononuclear cells (PBMCs), collected at new diagnosis, from a patient treated with antithyroid drugs. The chain employs TRBV18 and TRBJ2-1; D unresolved. The CDR3 loop is CASSGTARDNEQFF. CDR3 DNA sequence: TGTGCCAGCTCAGGCACGGCACGGGACAATGAGCAGTTCTTC.